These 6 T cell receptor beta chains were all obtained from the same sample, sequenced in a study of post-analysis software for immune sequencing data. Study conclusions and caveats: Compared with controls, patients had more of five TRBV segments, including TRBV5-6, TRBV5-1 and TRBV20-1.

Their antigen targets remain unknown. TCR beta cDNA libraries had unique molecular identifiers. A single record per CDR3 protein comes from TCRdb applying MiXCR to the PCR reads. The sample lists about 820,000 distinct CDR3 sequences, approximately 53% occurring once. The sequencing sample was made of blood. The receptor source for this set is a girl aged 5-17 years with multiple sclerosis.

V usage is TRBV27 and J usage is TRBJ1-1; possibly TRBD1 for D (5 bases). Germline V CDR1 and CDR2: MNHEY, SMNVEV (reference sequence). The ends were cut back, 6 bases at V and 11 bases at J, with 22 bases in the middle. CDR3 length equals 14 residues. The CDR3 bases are TGTGCCAGCAGCCTCCTCGCCGGCCCGGGGGTCGCTTTCTTT. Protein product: CASSLLAGPGVAFF.

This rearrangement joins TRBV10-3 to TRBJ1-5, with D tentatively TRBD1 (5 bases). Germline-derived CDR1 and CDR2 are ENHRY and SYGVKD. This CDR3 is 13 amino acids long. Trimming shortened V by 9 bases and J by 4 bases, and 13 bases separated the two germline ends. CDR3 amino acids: CAIPDRFNQPQHF. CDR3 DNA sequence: TGTGCCATACCAGACAGATTTAATCAGCCCCAGCATTTT.

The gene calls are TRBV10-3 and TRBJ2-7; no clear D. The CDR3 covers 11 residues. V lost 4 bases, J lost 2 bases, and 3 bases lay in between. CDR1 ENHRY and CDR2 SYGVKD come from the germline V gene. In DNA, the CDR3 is TGTGCCATCAGTGCAGCCTACGAGCAGTACTTC. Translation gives CAISAAYEQYF.

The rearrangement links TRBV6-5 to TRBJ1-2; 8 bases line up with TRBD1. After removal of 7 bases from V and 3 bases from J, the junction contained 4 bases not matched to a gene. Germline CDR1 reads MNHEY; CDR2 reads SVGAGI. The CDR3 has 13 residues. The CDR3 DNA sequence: TGTGCCAGCAAAAAGACAGGGGACTATGGCTACACCTTC. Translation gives CASKKTGDYGYTF.

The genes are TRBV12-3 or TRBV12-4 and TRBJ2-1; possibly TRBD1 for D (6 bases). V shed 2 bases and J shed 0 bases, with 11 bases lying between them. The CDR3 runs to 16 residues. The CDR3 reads CASSLRQESSYNEQFF. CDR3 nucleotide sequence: TGTGCCAGCAGTTTACGACAGGAGAGCTCCTACAATGAGCAGTTCTTC.

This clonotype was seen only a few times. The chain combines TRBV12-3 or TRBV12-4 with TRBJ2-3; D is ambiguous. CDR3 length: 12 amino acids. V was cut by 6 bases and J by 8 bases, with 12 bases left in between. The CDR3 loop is CASRLRYGTQYF. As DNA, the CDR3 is TGTGCCAGCAGATTACGGTATGGTACGCAGTATTTT.